These 6 T cell receptor beta chains were all obtained from the same sample, sequenced in a study of blood T cell repertoires in COVID-19. Libraries were prepared by immunoSEQ multiplex PCR; TCRdb keeps only in-frame clonotypes and omits some of them. Altogether 80,000 or so clones are present, around 80% being singletons, with the ten largest covering 7.4%. Material: peripheral blood. Receptor source: a human donor in a cohort sampled during active COVID-19.

The genes are TRBV18 and TRBJ2-6; possible D gene TRBD1, 5 bases. The CDR3 has 17 residues. V shed 5 bases and J shed 0 bases, with 14 bases lying between them. Germline V gives CDR1 KGHSH, CDR2 LQKENI. The CDR3 region has the DNA TGTGCCAGCTCATTCACGTCAGGGAACTCTGGGGCCAACGTCCTGACTTTC. This sequence encodes CASSFTSGNSGANVLTF.

The chain couples TRBV3-1 (or the pseudogene TRBV3-2) to TRBJ2-3; TRBD2 agrees at 8 bases. V shed 2 bases and J 1 base; nucleotides not matched to a gene: 5. The CDR3 spans 16 residues. The germline CDR1 and CDR2 sequences are LGHDT and YNNKEL (reference sequence). The CDR3 DNA is TGTGCCAGCAGCCAAACCGGGACTAGAGGCACAGATACGCAGTATTTT. As protein: CASSQTGTRGTDTQYF.

This sequence joins TRBV7-2 and TRBJ2-7, with 9 bases lining up with TRBD2. The CDR3 length is 14 residues. CDR1 SGHTA and CDR2 FQGNSA come from the germline V gene. Unmatched junction bases numbered 6, after V lost 5 bases and J lost 4 bases. The CDR3 sequence is CASSTGLAGYEQYF. The CDR3 DNA is TGTGCCAGCAGCACGGGACTAGCTGGATACGAGCAGTACTTC.

The chain employs TRBV7-2 and TRBJ2-1; 7 bases are a match to TRBD2. Trimming took 5 bases from V and 6 from J; bases not matched to a gene: 7. The CDR3 is made up of 14 amino acids. Per the germline V gene, CDR1 is SGHTA and CDR2 is FQGNSA. CDR3 DNA sequence: TGTGCCAGCAGCCGTCAAGCGGGGTCCAATGAGCAGTTCTTC. Translation gives CASSRQAGSNEQFF.

The chain links TRBV6-2 or TRBV6-3 to TRBJ2-7; a possible D gene is TRBD1 (5 bases). Germline CDR1 MNHEY, CDR2 SVGEGT. This CDR3 is 13 amino acids long. V lost 5 bases and J lost 3, with 11 bases in between. This CDR3 is CASSLIRDYEQYF. The DNA for the CDR3 is TGTGCCAGCAGTCTCATCAGGGACTACGAGCAGTACTTC.

The genes are TRBV9 and TRBJ1-6, with a possible D match to TRBD1 (6 bases). The germline V and J ends were trimmed by 0 bases and 2 bases, with 12 bases remaining between them. Germline values: CDR1 SGDLS, CDR2 YYNGEE. The CDR3 totals 17 residues. CDR3 coding DNA: TGTGCCAGCAGCGTAGTAGCAGGGGAGCCCTATAATTCACCCCTCCACTTT. It codes for CASSVVAGEPYNSPLHF.